This T cell receptor beta chain was obtained from a study of PD-1 blockade in classical Hodgkin lymphoma. Study-level results: Baseline TCR diversity was reportedly lower in newly diagnosed patients than in healthy donors. It was reported as lower still in relapsed/refractory patients.

This clone was found a few times. Its antigen is unknown. V was clipped by 5 bases and J by 5 bases, with 8 bases between them. This CDR3 has 11 residues. The germline gives CDR1 DFQATT, CDR2 SNEGSKA (reference sequence). No patient escaped relapse after autologous stem cell transplantation, and brentuximab vedotin exposure varied. Only in-frame clones appear in the TCRdb table, and some are missing; sequencing was by immunoSEQ multiplex PCR. Of 9,500 to 12,000 clones listed, approximately 81% are singletons. This clonotype was sampled from a human donor with classical Hodgkin lymphoma. Sample: peripheral blood mononuclear cells (PBMCs), taken at baseline. The chain employs TRBV20-1 and TRBJ2-3; D is undetermined. Written as DNA, the CDR3 is TGCAGTGCTTTTCGCATAGATACGCAGTATTTT. It codes for CSAFRIDTQYF.